The clone carrying this T cell receptor beta chain was seen only a few times. Its antigen is unknown. The record originates from a study of T-cell reconstitution after alpha-beta-depleted transplantation in children. Study findings and constraints: Most T-cell counts and diversity one year after the transplant came from T cells that were newly produced. Reported findings indicate that, about two months after transplant, alpha-beta T cells came from several hundred expanded clones, which were derived from non-depleted graft cells.

Unique molecular identifiers were incorporated into the prepared TCRbeta library. Using its own MiXCR run on the PCR reads, TCRdb lists one record per CDR3 protein. The top ten hold approximately 5% of the sample, which has 900,000 or so distinct CDR3 sequences, approximately 15% seen once. CDR3 size: 14 residues. The junction had 4 bases not matched to a gene; V was cut back by 5 bases and J by 0 bases. Germline V gene sequence: CDR1 SQVTM, CDR2 ANQGSEA. This clonotype originated in a male patient aged 5 to 17 who had a stem cell transplant for acute lymphoblastic leukemia, so the T cells may come from the graft donor. The rearrangement uses TRBV29-1 and TRBJ2-4; 7 bases map to TRBD2. This specimen consisted of PBMCs, mostly from graft donor cells, obtained 360 days after TCRalphabeta/CD19-depleted stem cell transplant. CDR3 DNA sequence: TGCAGCGTTCTCGGGAGGCTAGCCAAAAACATTCAGTACTTC. It codes for CSVLGRLAKNIQYF.